Shown below are 31 T cell receptor beta chains from a single sample sequenced in a study of blood T cell repertoires in COVID-19. The protocol was immunoSEQ multiplex PCR, while the TCRdb copy is restricted to in-frame clones and leaves out a portion. The data hold around 130,000 clones, with around 84% observed a single time. The sequencing input was peripheral blood. The source of these receptors is a woman over 75 with acute or convalescent COVID-19.

This chain uses TRBV21-1 with TRBJ2-1; TRBD1, the table's D call, was not compared with the DNA. TRBV21-1 constitutes a pseudogene. This CDR3 has 15 residues. In nucleotides, the CDR3 is TGTGCCAGCGCAGCCCGGACAGAAGCCTACAATGAGCAGTTCTTC. Protein product: CASAARTEAYNEQFF.

The genes are TRBV19 and TRBJ1-5; D might be TRBD1 (6 bases). The CDR3 is made up of 14 amino acids. Germline V gene data show CDR1 as LNHDA and CDR2 as SQIVND (reference sequence). V dropped 7 bases and J dropped 7 bases, with 17 bases sitting between them. The CDR3 region is CASTTRGGGQPQHF. The CDR3 region has the DNA TGTGCCAGTACCACGAGGGGGGGAGGCCAGCCCCAGCATTTT.

The chain links TRBV29-1 to TRBJ1-1; 7 bases agree with TRBD1. CDR1 and CDR2 (germline): SQVTM, ANQGSEA. Trimming took 4 bases from V and 5 from J; bases not matched to a gene: 10. This CDR3 has 14 residues. CDR3 region: CSVAPTTGWTEAFF. Here the CDR3 DNA reads TGCAGCGTTGCCCCAACGACAGGGTGGACTGAAGCTTTCTTT. Using reference TRBV29-1 and TRBJ1-1 for the parts outside the CDR3, the full variable domain is SAVISQKPSRDICQRGTSLTIQCQVDSQVTMMFWYRQQPGQSLTLIATANQGSEATYESGFVIDKFPISRPNLTFSTLTVSNMSPEDSSIYLCSVAPTTGWTEAFFGQGTRLTVV.

The rearrangement joins TRBV19 to TRBJ1-5; D is possibly TRBD1 (6 bases). The CDR3 totals 16 residues. The germline V gene has CDR1 LNHDA and CDR2 SQIVND (reference sequence). Deletions cut 9 bases from V and 2 bases from J, with 20 bases between. The CDR3 spells CASRGWEGSGNQPQHF. CDR3 nucleotides: TGTGCCAGCAGGGGTTGGGAGGGTTCAGGCAATCAGCCCCAGCATTTT. Based on the CDR3 plus reference TRBV19 and TRBJ1-5, the full variable domain is DGGITQSPKYLFRKEGQNVTLSCEQNLNHDAMYWYRQDPGQGLRLIYYSQIVNDFQKGDIAEGYSVSREKKESFPLTVTSAQKNPTAFYLCASRGWEGSGNQPQHFGDGTRLSIL.

The chain combines TRBV7-8 with TRBJ2-1; 7 bases fit TRBD2. The J segment lost 1 base and the V segment lost 2 bases, leaving 8 bases of the junction unmatched. The CDR3 covers 17 residues. Germline V gene sequence: CDR1 SGHVS, CDR2 FQNEAQ. In DNA form, the CDR3 reads TGTGCCAGCAGCTTACCTGCTGGGGGGGGATCCTACAATGAGCAGTTCTTC. Encoded protein: CASSLPAGGGSYNEQFF. Using reference TRBV7-8 and TRBJ2-1 for the parts outside the CDR3, the full variable domain is GAGVSQSPRYKVAKRGQDVALRCDPISGHVSLFWYQQALGQGPEFLTYFQNEAQLDKSGLPSDRFFAERPEGSVSTLKIQRTQQEDSAVYLCASSLPAGGGSYNEQFFGPGTRLTVL.

This clone was seen just once. The chain carries TRBV12-3 or TRBV12-4 and TRBJ2-1, with a possible D match to TRBD2 (6 bases). CDR3 size: 13 residues. V was cut by 4 bases and J by 4 bases, with 8 bases left in between. CDR3 DNA sequence: TGTGCCAGCAGTTCCGGGACTTACAATGAGCAGTTCTTC. Translating gives CASSSGTYNEQFF.

V gene TRBV7-6 combines with J gene TRBJ2-2, with 11 bases identical to TRBD2. The CDR3 is 15 residues long. Germline trimming cut 1 base from V and 7 bases from J; bases unmatched to any gene: 2. Germline values: CDR1 SGHVS, CDR2 FNYEAQ. The CDR3 loop reads CASSLELAGVGELFF. The DNA for the CDR3 is TGTGCCAGCAGCTTAGAACTAGCGGGAGTCGGGGAGCTGTTTTTT.

This chain connects TRBV7-2 to TRBJ2-5; 7 nucleotides align to TRBD2. The CDR3 sequence is 17 residues long. CDR1 and CDR2 (germline): SGHTA, FQGNSA. Trimming took 1 base from V and 2 from J; bases not matched to a gene: 10. The CDR3 nucleotides are TGTGCCAGCAGCTTAGTGGCGGCGGGGGTAGGGCAAGAGACCCAGTACTTC. Translated, it gives CASSLVAAGVGQETQYF.

The chain couples TRBV6-1 to TRBJ2-7, with a weak D call TRBD2 (5 bases). V was pared by 3 bases and J by 3 bases, with 18 bases between. Germline lookup yields CDR1 MNHNS and CDR2 SASEGT. This CDR3 spans 16 amino acids. The chain's CDR3 is CASSDLGRGFGYEQYF. DNA for the CDR3: TGTGCCAGCAGTGATTTGGGTCGAGGGTTTGGCTACGAGCAGTACTTC.

The V and J genes are TRBV30 and TRBJ2-1; a weak D match, TRBD1 (6 bases). The CDR3 loop spans 15 amino acids. The germline gives CDR1 GTSNPN, CDR2 SVGIG (reference sequence). V was shortened by 2 bases and J by 0 bases, with 11 bases between the two germline ends. CDR3 in amino acids: CAWSPDSSSYNEQFF. CDR3 nucleotides: TGTGCCTGGAGTCCGGACAGTAGCTCCTACAATGAGCAGTTCTTC.

The rearrangement joins TRBV12-3 or TRBV12-4 to TRBJ2-2; maybe TRBD2 (5 bases). V lost 10 bases and J lost 4, with 10 bases in between. CDR3 length: 12 residues. The CDR3: CANAAGTGELFF. DNA for the CDR3: TGTGCCAACGCGGCGGGCACCGGGGAGCTGTTTTTT.

This clone was detected once. Here the CDR3 DNA reads TGTGCCAGCAGTGAACTGACGGGGAACACTGAAGCTTTCTTT. Translation gives CASSELTGNTEAFF. The V gene is TRBV6-1, the J gene TRBJ1-1; D is unresolved. V lost 2 bases to trimming and J lost 1 base, with 8 bases between them. The CDR3 extends over 14 amino acids. The germline gives CDR1 MNHNS, CDR2 SASEGT.

V and J are TRBV19 and TRBJ2-5; 7 bases line up with TRBD1. Looked up from germline, CDR1 is LNHDA and CDR2 is SQIVND (reference sequence). The junction had 5 bases not matched to a gene; V was cut back by 3 bases and J by 4 bases. CDR3 length: 14 residues. Here the CDR3 reads CASSMGTVPETQYF. Written as DNA, the CDR3 is TGTGCCAGTAGTATGGGGACAGTCCCAGAGACCCAGTACTTC.

V gene TRBV7-2 combines with J gene TRBJ2-3; 7 positions match TRBD1. Germline CDR1 and CDR2: SGHTA and FQGNSA. This CDR3 contains 15 residues. The V gene end was trimmed by 5 bases and the J gene end by 4 bases; junction bases not matched to a gene: 9. CDR3 in DNA: TGTGCCAGCAGCACGCGACAGGGTAGGGCAGATACGCAGTATTTT. This encodes CASSTRQGRADTQYF.

The chain is built from TRBV5-1 and TRBJ1-6; the D is unclear. Trimming pared 4 bases from V and 2 bases from J, leaving 13 bases between. This CDR3 is 16 amino acids long. Germline lookup yields CDR1 SGHRS and CDR2 YFSETQ. CDR3: CASSPTPFPYNSPLHF. The CDR3 bases are TGCGCCAGCAGCCCAACACCCTTCCCCTATAATTCACCCCTCCACTTT.

This chain joins TRBV5-1 and TRBJ2-2; 8 bases map to TRBD2. The CDR3 has 19 residues. J was trimmed by 0 bases and V by 0 bases; bases with no gene match: 10. Germline V gene data show CDR1 as SGHRS and CDR2 as YFSETQ. The CDR3 DNA reads TGCGCCAGCAGCTTGGAGATCGAGCGGGGGCCATCGAACACCGGGGAGCTGTTTTTT. Translating it yields CASSLEIERGPSNTGELFF.

The chain couples TRBV5-1 to TRBJ1-5; possible D gene TRBD1, 5 bases. The length of the CDR3 is 14 residues. Trimming shortened V by 0 bases and J by 6 bases, and 10 bases separated the two germline ends. CDR1 and CDR2 from the germline V gene are SGHRS and YFSETQ. Here the CDR3 DNA reads TGCGCCAGCAGCTTGGTCCAGGGCAGTCAGCCCCAGCATTTT. This encodes CASSLVQGSQPQHF.

J is TRBJ2-2 and V is TRBV19; TRBD2 matches at 7 bases. This CDR3 spans 13 amino acids. Germline CDR1 is LNHDA and CDR2 is SQIVND (reference sequence). With V trimmed by 6 bases and J by 6 bases, 4 bases remained unmatched. CDR3 coding DNA: TGTGCCAGTAGGAAGGCGGGGGCCGGGGAGCTGTTTTTT. Amino acids: CASRKAGAGELFF.

This chain uses TRBV5-1 with TRBJ2-7; TRBD1 aligns across 9 bases. With V trimmed by 6 bases and J by 7 bases, 14 bases remained unmatched. The CDR3 totals 15 residues. Germline CDR1 and CDR2: SGHRS and YFSETQ. The CDR3 spells CASTNPGTGPGEQYF. CDR3 nucleotides: TGCGCCAGCACCAACCCCGGGACAGGGCCTGGGGAGCAGTACTTC.

This rearrangement joins TRBV29-1 to TRBJ2-1, with no clear D. Germline values: CDR1 SQVTM, CDR2 ANQGSEA. The CDR3 loop spans 12 amino acids. Between the trimmed V and J ends, which lost 5 bases and 0 bases, there was a span of 5 bases. CDR3 coding DNA: TGCAGCGTTCGGAGCTCCTACAATGAGCAGTTCTTC. It is translated as CSVRSSYNEQFF.

The chain combines TRBV30 with TRBJ1-2; maybe TRBD1 (5 bases). V lost 3 bases to trimming and J lost 7 bases, with 12 bases between them. The CDR3 is made up of 12 amino acids. The germline V gene encodes CDR1 GTSNPN and CDR2 SVGIG (reference sequence). CDR3 DNA: TGTGCCTGGAGATCAGGGCTAGGTGGCTACACCTTC. Translated, it gives CAWRSGLGGYTF.

The genes are TRBV11-2 and TRBJ1-1, with TRBD1 identical over 8 bases. V was pared by 1 base and J by 1 base, with 2 bases of the junction left unmatched. This CDR3 is 15 amino acids long. Germline V CDR1 and CDR2: SGHAT, FQNNGV. The DNA for the CDR3 is TGTGCCAGCAGCTTAGGCGACAGGGGGAACACTGAAGCTTTCTTT. Residues: CASSLGDRGNTEAFF.

This chain connects TRBV7-8 to TRBJ2-7; D is tentatively TRBD1 or TRBD2 (5 bases each). CDR3 size: 13 residues. V was pared by 5 bases and J by 3 bases, with 11 bases between. Looked up from germline, CDR1 is SGHVS and CDR2 is FQNEAQ. The CDR3 reads CASSGADNYEQYF. The CDR3 nucleotides read TGTGCCAGCAGCGGAGCGGACAACTACGAGCAGTACTTC.

This chain uses TRBV19 with TRBJ2-7; D is perhaps TRBD1 (6 bases). Looked up from germline, CDR1 is LNHDA and CDR2 is SQIVND (reference sequence). The CDR3 consists of 15 residues. The V gene lost 3 bases and the J gene lost 4 bases, with 16 bases spanning the gap. In nucleotides, the CDR3 is TGTGCCAGTAGTATTAGGGTGGGACATTTGTACGAGCAGTACTTC. This codes for CASSIRVGHLYEQYF.

This clone was found once. V is TRBV12-5 and J is TRBJ1-1, with 9 bases matching TRBD1. V dropped 7 bases and J dropped 4; count of bases not matched to a gene: 7. The CDR3 loop spans 14 amino acids. The germline V gene encodes CDR1 LGHNT and CDR2 FRNRAP. CDR3 sequence reads: CASAFRDRVTEAFF. Written as DNA, the CDR3 is TGTGCTAGTGCCTTCCGGGACAGGGTCACTGAAGCTTTCTTT.

The chain carries TRBV19 and TRBJ2-7; no definite D call. V dropped 1 base and J dropped 3 bases, with 10 bases sitting between them. Germline V gene lookup returns CDR1 LNHDA and CDR2 SQIVND (reference sequence). This CDR3 is 14 amino acids long. For the CDR3, the DNA is TGTGCCAGTAGTATAGCCCCAAACTACTACGAGCAGTACTTC. It encodes CASSIAPNYYEQYF.

V gene TRBV10-2 combines with J gene TRBJ1-2, with D unclear. The V and J ends lost 3 bases and 8 bases respectively, with 13 bases between them. Germline V gene lookup returns CDR1 WSHSY and CDR2 SAAADI. The CDR3 runs 13 residues. CDR3 region: CASSEYIERGYTF. The CDR3 coding sequence is TGCGCCAGCAGTGAATATATCGAGAGGGGCTACACCTTC.

This clone was seen only once. The rearrangement uses TRBV4-3 and TRBJ2-1, with 9 positions matching TRBD2. V lost 6 bases, J lost 10 bases, and 10 bases stayed unmatched. This CDR3 spans 14 amino acids. Germline-derived CDR1 and CDR2 are LGHNA and YSLEER. CDR3 sequence: CASSLGLATSEQFF. The CDR3 DNA follows: TGCGCCAGCAGTCTGGGACTAGCCACCAGCGAGCAGTTCTTC.

V usage is TRBV19 and J usage is TRBJ1-2, with 9 bases lining up with TRBD1. V was clipped by 4 bases and J by 8 bases; unmatched bases: 11. Looked up from germline, CDR1 is LNHDA and CDR2 is SQIVND (reference sequence). The CDR3 consists of 15 residues. The CDR3 spells CASSTGQGVVEGYTF. In DNA form, the CDR3 reads TGTGCCAGTAGTACGGGACAGGGTGTTGTAGAAGGCTACACCTTC.

This chain connects TRBV7-8 to TRBJ1-1; 7 bases map to TRBD1. V dropped 5 bases and J dropped 1; count of bases not matched to a gene: 7. CDR1 is SGHVS, CDR2 FQNEAQ, per germline. The CDR3 is 15 residues long. The CDR3 protein is CASSRIRGENTEAFF. CDR3 nucleotide sequence: TGTGCCAGCAGCCGTATCAGGGGGGAGAACACTGAAGCTTTCTTT.

This chain uses TRBV6-5 with TRBJ1-2; D might be TRBD1 (6 bases). The V end lost 6 bases, the J end lost 3 bases, and 11 bases lay between the germline ends. CDR1 and CDR2 (germline): MNHEY, SVGAGI. CDR3 length equals 13 residues. The CDR3 DNA reads TGTGCCAGCAGCCTGGACAGTGACTATGGCTACACCTTC. Its translation is CASSLDSDYGYTF.